The rows below give T cell receptor beta chains drawn from one sample of a study of shared clonotypes between healthy human individuals. Using immunoSEQ multiplex PCR, the repertoire was profiled, and TCRdb retains in-frame clones only, with some absent. The data hold more than 550,000 clones, with about nine tenths observed a single time. Sequenced input: memory CD8+ T cells from PBMCs. These receptors originate from a man aged 18 to 35 in good health. Some clones in this sample may be carry-over from other donors' samples. Each CDR3 is given with its conserved first and last residue. D genes are given only for firm matches. Size tells how often a clone was seen (once, few, many) or the class of an expanded clone, and some rows leave it out.

V gene	D gene	J gene	clone size	CDR3 DNA	CDR3 protein
TRBV9	TRBD1	TRBJ2-3	.	TGTGCCAGCAGCCCTATCGACAGGGTGACAGATACGCAGTATTTT	CASSPIDRVTDTQYF
TRBV18	.	TRBJ2-2	few	TGTGCCAGCTCACCTCTAGACAAGAACACCGGGGAGCTGTTTTTT	CASSPLDKNTGELFF
TRBV6-5	.	TRBJ2-1	.	TGTGCCAGCAGTTACTTGGACAGATACAATGAGCAGTTCTTC	CASSYLDRYNEQFF
TRBV27	TRBD2	TRBJ2-1	.	TGTGCCAGCAGTTTCCTAGCGGGCCTAACCAAGGGCGGGAATGAGCAGTTCTTC	CASSFLAGLTKGGNEQFF
TRBV11-2	.	TRBJ2-7	.	TGTGCCAGCAGCCGGACAAGCTCCTACGAGCAGTACTTC	CASSRTSSYEQYF
TRBV19	.	TRBJ1-2	.	TGTGCGACGGACAGAGAGGATTATGGCTACACCTTC	CATDREDYGYTF
TRBV9	.	TRBJ1-2	.	TGTGCCAGCAGCGTAGAGGGCAGTTTCAACTATGGCTACACCTTC	CASSVEGSFNYGYTF
TRBV2	.	TRBJ2-4	.	TGTGCCAGCAGTGAGGGTGGTGGGCGATTCAAAAACATTCAGTACTTC	CASSEGGGRFKNIQYF
TRBV9	TRBD1	TRBJ1-4	.	TGTGCCAGCCAGGGACAGCCGAATGAAAAACTGTTTTTT	CASQGQPNEKLFF
TRBV9	TRBD2	TRBJ2-3	.	TGTGCCAGCAGCGTAGCGGAGGGGTCTAGCGGAGATACGCAGTATTTT	CASSVAEGSSGDTQYF
TRBV6-5	.	TRBJ2-6	.	TGTGCCAGCAGCGAGACAGCTGCAGGGGCCAACGTCCTGACTTTC	CASSETAAGANVLTF
TRBV28	.	TRBJ2-7	.	TGTGCCAGCAGTCAGCCCAACACGGGACATACCTACGAGCAGTACTTC	CASSQPNTGHTYEQYF
TRBV7-3	.	TRBJ2-7	.	TGTGCCAGCAGCCTCGGCCTGGGCTACGAGCAGTACTTC	CASSLGLGYEQYF
TRBV5-4	TRBD1	TRBJ2-3	.	TGTGCCAGCAGCTTGGTTCCCAGGGGGCCGCGAGATACGCAGTATTTT	CASSLVPRGPRDTQYF
TRBV28	.	TRBJ2-7	.	TGTGCCAGCAGTCCGCGGGCCGGGGCCTCCTACGAGCAGTACTTC	CASSPRAGASYEQYF